This T cell receptor (beta chain) derives from a study of T-cell memory formation after mild COVID-19. This CDR3 contains 14 residues. V shed 5 bases, J shed 8 bases, and the junction held 10 bases outside the gene matches. Germline values: CDR1 KGHDR, CDR2 SFDVKD. TCRdb analysed the 5' RACE reads with MiXCR anew, one entry per CDR3 protein. The top ten hold approximately 12% of the sample, which has hundreds of thousands of distinct CDR3 sequences, about 20% seen once. The origin of this receptor is an adult woman who had mild COVID-19 (a few samples of this study predate the infection). Cell type and time point are not known. The chain recombines TRBV24-1 with TRBJ1-2; 7 bases map to TRBD1. Sequenced: PBMCs or a T cell subset sorted from them (not recorded which). The CDR3 loop is CATSAAGQTGGYTF. The CDR3 DNA reads TGTGCCACCAGTGCGGCGGGACAGACGGGGGGCTACACCTTC.